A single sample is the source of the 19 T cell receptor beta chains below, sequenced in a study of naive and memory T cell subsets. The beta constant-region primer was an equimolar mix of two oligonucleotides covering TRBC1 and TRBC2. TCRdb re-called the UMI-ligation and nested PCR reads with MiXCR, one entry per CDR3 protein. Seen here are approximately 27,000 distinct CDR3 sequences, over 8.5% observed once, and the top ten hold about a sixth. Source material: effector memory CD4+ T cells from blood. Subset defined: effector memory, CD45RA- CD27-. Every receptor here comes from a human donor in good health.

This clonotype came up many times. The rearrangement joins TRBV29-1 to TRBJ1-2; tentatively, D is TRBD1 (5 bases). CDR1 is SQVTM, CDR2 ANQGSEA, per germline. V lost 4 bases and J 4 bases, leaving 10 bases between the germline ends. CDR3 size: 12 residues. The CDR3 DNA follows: TGCAGCGTTGTCCAGGGAGCCTATGGCTACACCTTC. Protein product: CSVVQGAYGYTF.

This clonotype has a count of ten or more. CDR3 DNA: TGTGCCAGCAGTCCCCAGCAGTGGGCAACTGAAGCTTTCTTT. It codes for CASSPQQWATEAFF. The chain employs TRBV6-2 or TRBV6-3 and TRBJ1-1; D is undetermined. Germline lookup yields CDR1 MNHEY and CDR2 SVGEGT. The ends were cut back, 5 bases at V and 5 bases at J, with 15 bases in the middle. The CDR3 is 14 residues long.

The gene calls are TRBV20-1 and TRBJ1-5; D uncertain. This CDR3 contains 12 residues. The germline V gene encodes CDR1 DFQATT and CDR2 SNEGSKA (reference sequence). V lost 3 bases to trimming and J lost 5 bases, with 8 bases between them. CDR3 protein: CSARRRDQPQHF. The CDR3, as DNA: TGCAGTGCTAGGCGGAGGGATCAGCCCCAGCATTTT.

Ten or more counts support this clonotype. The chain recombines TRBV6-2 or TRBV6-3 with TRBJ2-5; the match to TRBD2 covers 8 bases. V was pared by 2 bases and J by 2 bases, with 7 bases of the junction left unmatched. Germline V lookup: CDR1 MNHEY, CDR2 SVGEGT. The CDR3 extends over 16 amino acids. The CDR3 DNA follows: TGTGCCAGCAGTTACCGGGCGGGAGGCCCACAAGAGACCCAGTACTTC. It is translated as CASSYRAGGPQETQYF.

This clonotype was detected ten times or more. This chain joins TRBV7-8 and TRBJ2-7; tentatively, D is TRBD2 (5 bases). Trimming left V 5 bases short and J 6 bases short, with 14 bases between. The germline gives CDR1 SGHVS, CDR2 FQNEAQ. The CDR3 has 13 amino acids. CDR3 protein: CASSVRPGSEQYF. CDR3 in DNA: TGTGCCAGCAGCGTCAGACCGGGAAGCGAGCAGTACTTC.

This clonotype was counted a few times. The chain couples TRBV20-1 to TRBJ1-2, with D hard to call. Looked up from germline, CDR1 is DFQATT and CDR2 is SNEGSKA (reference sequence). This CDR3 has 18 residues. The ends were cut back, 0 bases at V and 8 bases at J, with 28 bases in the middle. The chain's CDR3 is CSARDSTEGHMGIKGYTF. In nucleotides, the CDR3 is TGCAGTGCTAGAGATTCGACGGAGGGTCATATGGGGATTAAGGGCTACACCTTC.

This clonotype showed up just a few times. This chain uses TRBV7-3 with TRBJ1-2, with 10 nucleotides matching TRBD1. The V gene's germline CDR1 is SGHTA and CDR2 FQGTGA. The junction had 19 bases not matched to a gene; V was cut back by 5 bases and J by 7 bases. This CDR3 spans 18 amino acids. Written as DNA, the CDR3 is TGTGCCAGCAGCCCGTATAACGCGGGACAGGGGATGGAGTCTGGCTACACCTTC. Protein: CASSPYNAGQGMESGYTF.

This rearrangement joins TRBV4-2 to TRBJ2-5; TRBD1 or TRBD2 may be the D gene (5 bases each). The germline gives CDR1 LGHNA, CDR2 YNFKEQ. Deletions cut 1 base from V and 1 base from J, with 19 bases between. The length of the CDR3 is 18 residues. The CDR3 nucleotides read TGTGCCAGCAGCCAAGCGCCGCCTAGGGGACCGCTCCAAGAGACCCAGTACTTC. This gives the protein CASSQAPPRGPLQETQYF.

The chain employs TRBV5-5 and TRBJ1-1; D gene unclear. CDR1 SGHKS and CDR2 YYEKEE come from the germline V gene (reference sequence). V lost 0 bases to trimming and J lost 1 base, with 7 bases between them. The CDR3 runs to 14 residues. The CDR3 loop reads CASSLAVRNTEAFF. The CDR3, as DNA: TGTGCCAGCAGCTTGGCCGTCAGGAACACTGAAGCTTTCTTT.

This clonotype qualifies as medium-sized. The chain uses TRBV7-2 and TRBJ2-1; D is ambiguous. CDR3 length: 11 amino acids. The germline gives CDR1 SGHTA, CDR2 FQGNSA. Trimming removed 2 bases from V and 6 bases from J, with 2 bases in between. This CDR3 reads CASSLLNEQFF. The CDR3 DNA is TGTGCCAGCAGCTTACTCAATGAGCAGTTCTTC. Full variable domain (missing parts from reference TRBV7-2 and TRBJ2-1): GAGVSQSPSNKVTEKGKDVELRCDPISGHTALYWYRQSLGQGLEFLIYFQGNSAPDKSGLPSDRFSAERTGGSVSTLTIQRTQQEDSAVYLCASSLLNEQFFGPGTRLTVL.

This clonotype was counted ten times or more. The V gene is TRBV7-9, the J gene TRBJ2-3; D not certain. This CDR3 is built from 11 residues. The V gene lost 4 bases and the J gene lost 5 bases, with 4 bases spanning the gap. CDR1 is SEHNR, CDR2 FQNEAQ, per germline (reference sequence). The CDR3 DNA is TGTGCCAGCAGCTCCGAAGATACGCAGTATTTT. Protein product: CASSSEDTQYF.

DNA for the CDR3: TGTGCCAGCTCCACACAAGGCGGGGCTAGCACAGATACGCAGTATTTT. This encodes CASSTQGGASTDTQYF. The chain recombines TRBV18 with TRBJ2-3; D is possibly TRBD2 (6 bases). The germline V and J ends were trimmed by 6 bases and 0 bases, with 16 bases remaining between them. This CDR3 contains 16 residues. The V gene's germline CDR1 is KGHSH and CDR2 LQKENI.

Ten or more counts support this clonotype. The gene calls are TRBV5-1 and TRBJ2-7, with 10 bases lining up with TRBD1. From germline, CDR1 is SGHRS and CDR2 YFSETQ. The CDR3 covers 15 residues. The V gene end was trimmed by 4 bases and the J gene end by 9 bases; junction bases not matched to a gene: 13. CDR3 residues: CASSSAGTGAGAQYF. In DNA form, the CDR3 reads TGCGCCAGCAGCAGCGCCGGGACAGGGGCCGGGGCGCAGTACTTC.

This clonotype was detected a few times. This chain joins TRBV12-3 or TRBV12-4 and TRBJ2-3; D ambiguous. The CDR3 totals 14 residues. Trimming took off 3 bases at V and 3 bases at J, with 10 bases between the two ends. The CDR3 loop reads CASSFASGTDTQYF. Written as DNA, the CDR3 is TGTGCCAGCAGTTTTGCTAGTGGTACAGATACGCAGTATTTT.

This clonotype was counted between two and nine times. In nucleotides, the CDR3 is TGTGCCAGCAGTGAGGCTAACTATGGCTACACCTTC. Translation: CASSEANYGYTF. The rearrangement links TRBV6-1 to TRBJ1-2; D gene uncertain. CDR3 length: 12 amino acids. The germline V and J ends were trimmed by 3 bases and 0 bases, with 2 bases remaining between them. Looked up from germline, CDR1 is MNHNS and CDR2 is SASEGT.

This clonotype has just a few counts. The CDR3 reads CASSIDLVGQNGNSPLHF. CDR3 nucleotide sequence: TGTGCCAGTAGTATAGATCTCGTGGGGCAGAATGGGAATTCACCCCTCCACTTT. The chain combines TRBV19 with TRBJ1-6, with D possibly matching TRBD1 (5 bases). Deletions cut 0 bases from V and 7 bases from J, with 19 bases between. Germline lookup yields CDR1 LNHDA and CDR2 SQIVND (reference sequence). The CDR3 totals 18 residues. Complete variable domain (other parts from reference TRBV19 and TRBJ1-6): DGGITQSPKYLFRKEGQNVTLSCEQNLNHDAMYWYRQDPGQGLRLIYYSQIVNDFQKGDIAEGYSVSREKKESFPLTVTSAQKNPTAFYLCASSIDLVGQNGNSPLHFGNGTRLTVT.

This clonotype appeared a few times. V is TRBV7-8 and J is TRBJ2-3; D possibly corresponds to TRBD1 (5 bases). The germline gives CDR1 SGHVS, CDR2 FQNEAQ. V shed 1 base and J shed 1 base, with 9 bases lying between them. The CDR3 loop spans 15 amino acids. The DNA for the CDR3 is TGTGCCAGCAGCTTAGGGGGCGGCCGCACAGATACGCAGTATTTT. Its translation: CASSLGGGRTDTQYF.

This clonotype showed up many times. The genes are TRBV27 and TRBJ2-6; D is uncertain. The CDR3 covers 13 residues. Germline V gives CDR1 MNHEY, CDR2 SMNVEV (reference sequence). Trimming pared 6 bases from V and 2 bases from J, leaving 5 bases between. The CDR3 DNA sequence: TGTGCCAGCAGGTACACTGGGGCCAACGTCCTGACTTTC. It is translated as CASRYTGANVLTF.

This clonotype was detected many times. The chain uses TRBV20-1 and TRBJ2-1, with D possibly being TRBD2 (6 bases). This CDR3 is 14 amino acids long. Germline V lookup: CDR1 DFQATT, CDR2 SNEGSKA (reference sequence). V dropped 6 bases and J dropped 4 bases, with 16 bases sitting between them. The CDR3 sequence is CSARDWGGYNEQFF. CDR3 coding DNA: TGCAGTGCACGGGACTGGGGTGGGTACAATGAGCAGTTCTTC.